Shown below are 11 T cell receptor beta chains from a single sample sequenced in a study of response to subunit inactivated influenza vaccine (dated by TCRdb to about 2018). Libraries were prepared through RT-PCR. Sequencing instrument: Illumina HiSeq 2500. TCRdb reran the public reads through fastp at Q25 and MiXCR, keeping productive beta chains. Under each unique CDR3 protein, matching rows form one entry showing the most common genes and DNA. This sample holds roughly 780,000 distinct CDR3 sequences; around 18% were observed only once. 11% of the sample is taken by the ten largest. The starting material was PBMCs from blood, obtained more than 4 days after vaccination. All receptors come from a man in his forties or fifties who received an inactivated influenza vaccine. Donor details come from another sample of the same person, matched by shared clones.

This clonotype was observed a few times. The junction differs from germline at one of its ends, possibly a read error. This chain joins TRBV20-1 and TRBJ2-3; D is perhaps TRBD1 (6 bases). The germline CDR1 and CDR2 sequences are DFQATT and SNEGSKA (reference sequence). CDR3 size: 14 residues. As DNA, the CDR3 is TGCAGCGCTAGTACAGGGTTCTACGCAGATACGCAGTATTTT. It encodes CSASTGFYADTQYF.

This clonotype has just a few counts. The chain has TRBV29-1 and TRBJ2-3; 8 bases are a match to TRBD2. This CDR3 has 15 residues. J lost 4 bases, V lost 3 bases, and 9 bases had no gene match. Germline V gene data show CDR1 as SQVTM and CDR2 as ANQGSEA. CDR3 DNA sequence: TGCAGCGTTGACCGGACTAGCCCTCCACCAGATACGCAGTATTTT. Translated: CSVDRTSPPPDTQYF.

This clonotype was counted only a few times. J is TRBJ1-5 and V is TRBV4-2; 7 bases map to TRBD1. V lost 2 bases, J lost 5 bases, and 9 bases stayed unmatched. This CDR3 comprises 16 residues. Germline CDR1 reads LGHNA; CDR2 reads YNFKEQ. The CDR3 sequence: CASSQSIGQAYQPQHF. The CDR3 DNA is TGTGCCAGCAGCCAAAGTATCGGACAGGCATATCAGCCCCAGCATTTT.

This clonotype was detected once. The V gene is TRBV4-2, the J gene TRBJ2-7, with TRBD1 matching over 10 bases. There are 16 residues in the CDR3. From germline, CDR1 is LGHNA and CDR2 YNFKEQ. Losses at the gene ends were 1 base for V and 4 bases for J; bases not matched to a gene: 7. The CDR3 reads CASSQAAGTGAYEQYF. The CDR3 region has the DNA TGTGCCAGCAGCCAAGCGGCCGGGACAGGGGCTTACGAGCAGTACTTC.

This clonotype came up many times. The V gene is TRBV4-3, the J gene TRBJ2-1; TRBD2 matches at 7 bases. Germline loops: CDR1 LGHNA, CDR2 YSLEER. With V trimmed by 3 bases and J by 8 bases, 7 bases remained unmatched. The CDR3 is made up of 14 amino acids. In nucleotides, the CDR3 is TGCGCCAGCAGCCAGTCGACTAGCCCACATGAGCAGTTCTTC. Protein: CASSQSTSPHEQFF.

The J gene is TRBJ2-2, the V gene TRBV6-1; 9 bases align to TRBD1. Germline lookup yields CDR1 MNHNS and CDR2 SASEGT. The CDR3 spans 14 residues. Trimming took 6 bases from V and 4 from J; bases not matched to a gene: 3. This CDR3 reads CASRDRGVTGELFF. The CDR3 bases are TGTGCCAGCAGGGACAGGGGAGTCACCGGGGAGCTGTTTTTT.

The chain recombines TRBV12-3 or TRBV12-4 with TRBJ2-7; tentatively, D is TRBD2 (5 bases). V lost 1 base and J 2 bases, leaving 12 bases between the germline ends. The CDR3 is made up of 15 amino acids. The CDR3 DNA reads as TGTGCCAGCAGTTTAGGAGGGCTTCCTACCTACGAGCAGTACTTC. It encodes CASSLGGLPTYEQYF.

V gene TRBV24-1 combines with J gene TRBJ2-2, with D tentatively TRBD1 (5 bases). Trimming left V 9 bases short and J 0 bases short, with 7 bases between. This CDR3 has 13 residues. CDR1 is KGHDR, CDR2 SFDVKD, per germline. CDR3 in DNA: TGTGCCACCCTGGGGCCGAACACCGGGGAGCTGTTTTTT. Protein: CATLGPNTGELFF.

The V and J genes are TRBV20-1 and TRBJ2-1; 8 nucleotides align to TRBD2. The V gene end was trimmed by 1 base and the J gene end by 5 bases; junction bases not matched to a gene: 7. Germline V gene data show CDR1 as DFQATT and CDR2 as SNEGSKA (reference sequence). This CDR3 has 15 amino acids. The DNA for the CDR3 is TGCAGTGCTAGAGGAGGTAGCGGGAAGGACAATGAGCAGTTCTTC. As protein: CSARGGSGKDNEQFF.

The chain combines TRBV7-2 with TRBJ2-5; 8 positions match TRBD1. This CDR3 has 16 amino acids. The germline V gene encodes CDR1 SGHTA and CDR2 FQGNSA. The V and J ends lost 1 base and 4 bases, in that order; junction bases with no gene match: 8. The CDR3 DNA reads TGTGCCAGCAGCTTAGAGGCAGGGGGCTATGGAGAGACCCAGTACTTC. The encoded protein is CASSLEAGGYGETQYF.

Here the CDR3 reads CSLSVGNQVEKLFF. The CDR3 DNA sequence: TGCAGCCTCAGTGTGGGTAATCAAGTTGAAAAACTGTTTTTT. The rearrangement links TRBV20-1 to TRBJ1-4; D remains ambiguous. Germline loops: CDR1 DFQATT, CDR2 SNEGSKA (reference sequence). The CDR3 is made up of 14 amino acids.